Shown below are 29 T cell receptor beta chains from a single sample sequenced in a study of beta chain features in type 1 diabetes (dated by TCRdb to about 2018). Results the study describes overall, beyond this receptor: In all four CD4+ subsets, TCRB CDR3 length was moderately but significantly shorter in type 1 diabetes patients.

The library came from the immunoSEQ multiplex PCR assay. The High Capacity cDNA Reverse Transcription Kit was used to reverse transcribe all of the isolated RNA, meaning that expressed TCRB transcripts were what got sequenced. In TCRdb, the immuneACCESS table is reduced to in-frame sequences with V and J assigned. These tables do not hold every clone; where another copy was compared, an unresolved V gene accounts for under half, and the others remain unexplained. In this sample the table shows over 150,000 clones, 7.8% of which occur a single time. The top ten constitute approximately 0.93% of the sample. Their cognate antigens are unknown. Sequencing was done on a sample of central memory CD4+ T cells from blood. These receptors came from a woman in her thirties or forties with type 1 diabetes.

This clone was counted only a few times. CDR3 in DNA: TGCGCCAGCAGCCAAACCGGGACAGGGGGTTTCGAGCCCCAGCATTTT. Its protein product is CASSQTGTGGFEPQHF. The genes are TRBV4-3 and TRBJ1-5, with 11 bases lining up with TRBD1. CDR3 length: 16 amino acids. V lost 2 bases and J lost 8; bases outside the gene matches: 8. Germline lookup yields CDR1 LGHNA and CDR2 YSLEER.

This chain connects TRBV4-3 to TRBJ2-3; TRBD2 agrees at 9 bases. The V gene's germline CDR1 is LGHNA and CDR2 YSLEER. J was trimmed by 0 bases and V by 1 base; bases with no gene match: 5. The CDR3 runs 17 residues. CDR3 sequence: CASSQAATSGSTDTQYF. The CDR3 nucleotides read TGCGCCAGCAGCCAAGCCGCGACTAGCGGTAGCACAGATACGCAGTATTTT.

The genes are TRBV23-1 and TRBJ1-4, with no clear D. TRBV23-1 has ORF status, its function being uncertain. Trimming took 0 bases from V and 4 from J, leaving 9 bases between them. The CDR3 is made up of 15 amino acids. The CDR3 protein is CASSQSAVNNEKLFF. In DNA form, the CDR3 reads TGCGCCAGCAGTCAATCAGCGGTTAATAATGAAAAACTGTTTTTT.

In its sample, this clone was seen many times. The chain carries TRBV15 and TRBJ2-5, with 12 bases that match TRBD2. CDR1 is LNHNV and CDR2 is YYDKDF in the germline V gene (reference sequence). CDR3 size: 15 residues. J was trimmed by 3 bases and V by 5 bases; bases with no gene match: 4. DNA of the CDR3: TGTGCCACCAGCGGTCGACTAGCGGGAGAAGAGACCCAGTACTTC. It yields the protein CATSGRLAGEETQYF.

This clone showed up just a few times. V is TRBV5-8 and J is TRBJ1-6, with D maybe TRBD1 (5 bases). Deletions cut 4 bases from V and 7 bases from J, with 15 bases between. The length of the CDR3 is 15 residues. The germline gives CDR1 SGHTS, CDR2 YDEGEE. The CDR3 is CASSPVGAGNSPLHF. The CDR3 DNA reads as TGTGCCAGCAGCCCTGTAGGGGCGGGGAATTCACCCCTCCACTTT.

This clone was counted a few times. The chain couples TRBV16 to TRBJ2-5; 7 nucleotides line up with TRBD2. CDR1 is KGHSY and CDR2 is FQNENV in the germline V gene. Losses at the gene ends were 1 base for V and 5 bases for J; bases not matched to a gene: 1. There are 13 residues in the CDR3. The CDR3 DNA sequence: TGTGCCAGCAGCCAATTGCGGGAGGAGACCCAGTACTTC. Its translation is CASSQLREETQYF.

The chain joins TRBV2 to TRBJ2-7; D is unclear. Trimming left V 5 bases short and J 1 base short, with 6 bases between. CDR1 and CDR2 from the germline V gene are SNHLY and FYNNEI. The CDR3 consists of 12 residues. This CDR3 is CASSTSSYEQYF. The CDR3 nucleotides read TGTGCCAGCAGTACTTCTTCCTACGAGCAGTACTTC.

V is TRBV28 and J is TRBJ2-1; TRBD2 is a possible D gene (5 bases). V shed 2 bases and J shed 16 bases, with 15 bases lying between them. The CDR3 runs 12 residues. The germline gives CDR1 MDHEN, CDR2 SYDVKM. The CDR3 DNA sequence: TGTGCCAGCAGTTTAAAGCGGTCAGTGTTCTTCTTC. Protein: CASSLKRSVFFF.

In this sample, this clone turned up many times. The V gene is TRBV30, the J gene TRBJ1-3; D ambiguous. With 3 bases removed from V and 0 bases from J, the gap between germline ends came to 9 bases. The V gene's germline CDR1 is GTSNPN and CDR2 SVGIG (reference sequence). CDR3 length: 14 residues. The CDR3 nucleotides read TGTGCCTGGAGCAAACACAGCTCTGGAAACACCATATATTTT. Amino acid sequence: CAWSKHSSGNTIYF.

This clone came up a few times. V is TRBV18 and J is TRBJ1-2; D remains unclear. The CDR3 has 15 amino acids. With 6 bases removed from V and 2 bases from J, the gap between germline ends came to 16 bases. Germline CDR1 reads KGHSH; CDR2 reads LQKENI. The chain's CDR3 is CASSGEGSSNYGYTF. CDR3 DNA: TGTGCCAGCTCCGGGGAGGGCAGTTCAAACTATGGCTACACCTTC.

The table lists this clone with a few counts. This CDR3 is also generated by other DNA sequences in the sample. The chain uses TRBV5-1 and TRBJ1-5; D ambiguous. CDR3 size: 15 residues. Between the trimmed V and J ends, which lost 0 bases and 0 bases, there was a span of 7 bases. CDR1 and CDR2 (germline): SGHRS, YFSETQ. DNA for the CDR3: TGCGCCAGCAGCTTGGGCGGATCTAGCAATCAGCCCCAGCATTTT. It specifies CASSLGGSSNQPQHF.

V and J are TRBV27 and TRBJ1-1; D is perhaps TRBD1 (5 bases). The CDR3 totals 15 residues. The germline V and J ends were trimmed by 5 bases and 0 bases, with 13 bases remaining between them. Germline lookup yields CDR1 MNHEY and CDR2 SMNVEV (reference sequence). In DNA, the CDR3 is TGTGCCAGCAGTCGAACACAGGCAGTGAACACTGAAGCTTTCTTT. As protein: CASSRTQAVNTEAFF.

CDR3 sequence: CATSRVPGAYYEQYF. In DNA form, the CDR3 reads TGTGCCACCAGCAGAGTCCCAGGGGCATACTACGAGCAGTACTTC. This rearrangement joins TRBV15 to TRBJ2-7, with D possibly TRBD1 on 6 matching bases. The CDR3 has 15 residues. V lost 1 base and J lost 3, with 13 bases in between. Germline CDR1 LNHNV, CDR2 YYDKDF (reference sequence). The entire variable domain, with the rest obtained from reference TRBV15 and TRBJ2-7, is as follows: DAMVIQNPRYQVTQFGKPVTLSCSQTLNHNVMYWYQQKSSQAPKLLFHYYDKDFNNEADTPDNFQSRRPNTSFCFLDIRSPGLGDTAMYLCATSRVPGAYYEQYFGPGTRLTVT.

The V gene is TRBV9, the J gene TRBJ1-2, with TRBD1 matching over 7 bases. CDR1 is SGDLS and CDR2 is YYNGEE in the germline V gene. The CDR3 runs 14 residues. With V trimmed by 4 bases and J by 6 bases, 9 bases remained unmatched. The CDR3 loop reads CASSSRQGDHGYTF. The CDR3, as DNA: TGTGCCAGCAGCTCCAGACAGGGCGATCATGGCTACACCTTC.

The J gene is TRBJ2-3, the V gene TRBV9, with TRBD2 identical over 10 bases. J gave up 5 bases and V 3 bases, and 6 bases lay outside the gene matches. CDR1 and CDR2 (germline): SGDLS, YYNGEE. The CDR3 spans 15 residues. The CDR3 spells CASSARAGGIDTQYF. For the CDR3, the DNA is TGTGCCAGCAGCGCCCGAGCGGGAGGGATAGATACGCAGTATTTT. Drawing the rest from reference TRBV9 and TRBJ2-3, the complete variable domain is DSGVTQTPKHLITATGQRVTLRCSPRSGDLSVYWYQQSLDQGLQFLIQYYNGEERAKGNILERFSAQQFPDLHSELNLSSLELGDSALYFCASSARAGGIDTQYFGPGTRLTVL.

This clone showed up many times. The chain combines TRBV28 with TRBJ2-7; 11 nucleotides match TRBD1. The V gene's germline CDR1 is MDHEN and CDR2 SYDVKM. The CDR3 length is 16 residues. The trim removed 4 bases at V and 2 bases at J, leaving 7 bases unmatched. The CDR3 here is CASSSGTGGTAYEQYF. The DNA for the CDR3 is TGTGCCAGCAGTTCCGGGACAGGGGGTACAGCCTACGAGCAGTACTTC.

In this sample, this clone turned up many times. The genes are TRBV28 and TRBJ2-7; D uncertain. V shed 5 bases and J shed 2 bases, with 7 bases lying between them. Germline CDR1 and CDR2: MDHEN and SYDVKM. The CDR3 is made up of 12 amino acids. The DNA for the CDR3 is TGTGCCAGCAGTCCGAAGCCCTACGAGCAGTACTTC. Its translation: CASSPKPYEQYF.

The V gene is TRBV19, the J gene TRBJ2-2, with a possible D match to TRBD1 (6 bases). V was pared by 5 bases and J by 6 bases, with 13 bases between. Germline V gene lookup returns CDR1 LNHDA and CDR2 SQIVND (reference sequence). The CDR3 has 14 residues. The CDR3 DNA sequence: TGTGCCAGTAGTCTATACAGGGTTCCCGGGGAGCTGTTTTTT. Its translation: CASSLYRVPGELFF.

This clone turned up a few times. V usage is TRBV11-2 and J usage is TRBJ2-6, with D hard to call. The germline V gene encodes CDR1 SGHAT and CDR2 FQNNGV. V lost 0 bases and J 0 bases, leaving 9 bases between the germline ends. The CDR3 length is 17 residues. CDR3 bases: TGTGCCAGCAGCTTAGACCTCCATAGCTCTGGGGCCAACGTCCTGACTTTC. It is translated as CASSLDLHSSGANVLTF.

The rearrangement uses TRBV25-1 and TRBJ1-6; TRBD1 is a possible D gene (5 bases). V was pared by 1 base and J by 3 bases, with 13 bases between. The CDR3 has 17 amino acids. Germline V gene data show CDR1 as MGHDK and CDR2 as SYGVNS. CDR3 in DNA: TGTGCCAGCAGTGAATCGGGGGGTAGCTTCTATAATTCACCCCTCCACTTT. It codes for CASSESGGSFYNSPLHF. Variable domain in full (rest from reference TRBV25-1 and TRBJ1-6): EADIYQTPRYLVIGTGKKITLECSQTMGHDKMYWYQQDPGMELHLIHYSYGVNSTEKGDLSSESTVSRIRTEHFPLTLESARPSHTSQYLCASSESGGSFYNSPLHFGNGTRLTVT.

The V call is TRBV4-1, the J call TRBJ2-1; TRBD2 matches at 8 bases. The germline CDR1 and CDR2 sequences are MGHRA and YSYEKL. V gave up 9 bases and J gave up 0 bases; unmatched junction bases: 7. This CDR3 is built from 15 residues. In DNA form, the CDR3 reads TGCGCCAGTCCCCCAAGCGGGAGCTCCTACAATGAGCAGTTCTTC. The encoded protein is CASPPSGSSYNEQFF.

In its sample, this clone was seen a few times. The V gene is TRBV5-4, the J gene TRBJ2-2, with 8 bases aligning to TRBD2. CDR3 size: 17 residues. CDR1 and CDR2 from the germline V gene are SGHNT and YYREEE (reference sequence). The V segment lost 2 bases and the J segment 3 bases; nucleotides outside the gene matches: 9. The CDR3 reads CASSFITGGVDTGELFF. CDR3 DNA sequence: TGTGCCAGCAGCTTTATAACGGGAGGGGTTGACACCGGGGAGCTGTTTTTT.

This clone was counted at least ten times. The chain recombines TRBV2 with TRBJ1-1, with D uncertain. CDR1 and CDR2 from the germline V gene are SNHLY and FYNNEI. CDR3 length: 14 amino acids. The V end was cut by 7 bases, the J end by 6 bases, with 18 bases between. CDR3 DNA: TGTGCCAGCAAGACGGGCTCCGGAGGATCTGAAGCTTTCTTT. Protein sequence: CASKTGSGGSEAFF.

CDR3 nucleotides: TGCGCCAGCAGTTATGGAGTTCAAGAGACCCAGTACTTC. It yields the protein CASSYGVQETQYF. The chain recombines TRBV5-1 with TRBJ2-5; D is ambiguous. Trimming left V 5 bases short and J 2 bases short, with 10 bases between. Germline V lookup: CDR1 SGHRS, CDR2 YFSETQ. This CDR3 comprises 13 residues. Based on the CDR3 plus reference TRBV5-1 and TRBJ2-5, the full variable domain is KAGVTQTPRYLIKTRGQQVTLSCSPISGHRSVSWYQQTPGQGLQFLFEYFSETQRNKGNFPGRFSGRQFSNSRSEMNVSTLELGDSALYLCASSYGVQETQYFGPGTRLLVL.

This clone came up a few times. J is TRBJ2-5 and V is TRBV5-1, with D tentatively TRBD1 (6 bases). The V end lost 4 bases, the J end lost 5 bases, and 18 bases lay between the germline ends. Germline V gene lookup returns CDR1 SGHRS and CDR2 YFSETQ. This CDR3 is 15 amino acids long. CDR3 nucleotides: TGCGCCAGCAGCACCGTCACAGGGCCGGGGGAGACCCAGTACTTC. This encodes CASSTVTGPGETQYF.

Only a few counts were recorded for this clone. The V gene is TRBV9, the J gene TRBJ2-2; TRBD1 matches 10 bases. The junction had 10 bases not matched to a gene; V was cut back by 4 bases and J by 7 bases. The germline CDR1 and CDR2 sequences are SGDLS and YYNGEE. The CDR3 totals 16 residues. CDR3 bases: TGTGCCAGCAGCCCCCGCGGGACAGGGGAATACGGGGAGCTGTTTTTT. Amino acid sequence: CASSPRGTGEYGELFF.

By share of the sample, this clone is medium-sized. The CDR3 DNA reads TGTGCCAGCTCGGGACAGGACTCTAGCACAGATACGCAGTATTTT. Amino acids: CASSGQDSSTDTQYF. The chain recombines TRBV18 with TRBJ2-3, with 8 bases that match TRBD1. Germline assignment: CDR1 KGHSH and CDR2 LQKENI. V dropped 6 bases and J dropped 0; count of bases not matched to a gene: 5. The CDR3 has 15 residues.

The CDR3 protein is CASSQAPSGHYNEQFF. CDR3 in DNA: TGCGCCAGCAGCCAAGCCCCTAGCGGGCATTACAATGAGCAGTTCTTC. This chain uses TRBV4-1 with TRBJ2-1; 8 bases agree with TRBD2. Germline assignment: CDR1 MGHRA and CDR2 YSYEKL. The junction had 6 bases not matched to a gene; V was cut back by 1 base and J by 4 bases. The CDR3 extends over 16 amino acids.

This clone was detected ten times or more. V is TRBV2 and J is TRBJ2-3; D remains unclear. Germline CDR1 is SNHLY and CDR2 is FYNNEI. Trimming removed 3 bases from V and 6 bases from J, with 4 bases in between. This CDR3 spans 11 amino acids. In DNA form, the CDR3 reads TGTGCCAGCAGTGAGGAGGATACGCAGTATTTT. Translated, it gives CASSEEDTQYF.